The 31 T cell receptor beta chains below were found in one sample sequenced in a study of T cell responses to AZD1222 COVID-19 vaccine. Some clones are missing from TCRdb's copy, which holds only in-frame ones; the method was immunoSEQ multiplex PCR. The table has under 150,000 clones, around 86% seen once. This sample comprised peripheral blood, obtained on day 0 of MenACWY control vaccination. All receptors derive from an adult in good health.

V is TRBV29-1 and J is TRBJ2-1; 9 bases agree with TRBD2. Per the germline V gene, CDR1 is SQVTM and CDR2 is ANQGSEA. V was pared by 3 bases and J by 7 bases, with 4 bases of the junction left unmatched. The CDR3 is 13 amino acids. For the CDR3, the DNA is TGCAGCGTTGATGGCGGGGGGGCAAATGAGCAGTTCTTC. It translates to CSVDGGGANEQFF.

The V call is TRBV6-5, the J call TRBJ2-7, with a tentative D call TRBD1 (6 bases). The CDR3 has 13 residues. The V end lost 8 bases, the J end lost 5 bases, and 16 bases lay between the germline ends. CDR1 and CDR2 from the germline V gene are MNHEY and SVGAGI. CDR3 DNA sequence: TGTGCCAGCCAGACAGGAAGGCTCAACGAGCAGTACTTC. It yields the protein CASQTGRLNEQYF.

V and J are TRBV7-2 and TRBJ1-2, with unresolved D. This CDR3 is 13 amino acids long. The V gene lost 5 bases and the J gene lost 2 bases, with 9 bases spanning the gap. CDR1 SGHTA and CDR2 FQGNSA come from the germline V gene. The CDR3: CASSEPPNYGYTF. CDR3 sequence (DNA): TGTGCCAGCAGCGAACCCCCGAACTATGGCTACACCTTC.

The chain recombines TRBV7-2 with TRBJ2-3; TRBD2 matches at 9 bases. The CDR3 consists of 16 residues. Trimming at V came to 1 base and at J to 6 bases, leaving 8 bases not matched to a gene. CDR1 SGHTA and CDR2 FQGNSA come from the germline V gene. In DNA, the CDR3 is TGTGCCAGCAGCTTAGGAGGCGGGGGGGCCCGGGATACGCAGTATTTT. This gives the protein CASSLGGGGARDTQYF.

The chain joins TRBV5-1 to TRBJ1-3, with D unresolved. The length of the CDR3 is 16 residues. The V gene lost 4 bases and the J gene lost 0 bases, with 14 bases spanning the gap. From germline, CDR1 is SGHRS and CDR2 YFSETQ. CDR3: CASSPREMGSGNTIYF. The CDR3 DNA is TGCGCCAGCAGCCCGAGGGAGATGGGCTCTGGAAACACCATATATTTT.

The table lists this clone with a few counts. J is TRBJ2-7 and V is TRBV7-8; 7 nucleotides line up with TRBD1. V shed 5 bases, J shed 5 bases, and the junction held 6 bases outside the gene matches. Looked up from germline, CDR1 is SGHVS and CDR2 is FQNEAQ. The length of the CDR3 is 13 residues. The CDR3 coding sequence is TGTGCCAGCAGCATGACAGGGTTCAACGAGCAGTACTTC. Its protein product is CASSMTGFNEQYF. Full variable domain (outside the CDR3, taken from reference TRBV7-8 and TRBJ2-7): GAGVSQSPRYKVAKRGQDVALRCDPISGHVSLFWYQQALGQGPEFLTYFQNEAQLDKSGLPSDRFFAERPEGSVSTLKIQRTQQEDSAVYLCASSMTGFNEQYFGPGTRLTVT.

V is TRBV2 and J is TRBJ1-4; 8 nucleotides align to TRBD1. CDR3 length equals 16 residues. V dropped 2 bases and J dropped 6; count of bases not matched to a gene: 8. Per germline, CDR1 SNHLY and CDR2 FYNNEI. The chain's CDR3 is CASSENNGQGHEKLFF. CDR3 nucleotide sequence: TGTGCCAGCAGTGAAAACAATGGACAGGGACATGAAAAACTGTTTTTT.

The chain joins TRBV5-1 to TRBJ2-2; TRBD2 matches 16 bases. CDR1 and CDR2 from the germline V gene are SGHRS and YFSETQ. Trimming at V came to 4 bases and at J to 3 bases, leaving 3 bases not matched to a gene. The length of the CDR3 is 17 residues. CDR3 DNA sequence: TGCGCCAGCAGCCCGGGACTAGCGGGGGGGTACACCGGGGAGCTGTTTTTT. It translates to CASSPGLAGGYTGELFF.

The chain couples TRBV2 to TRBJ2-1; D remains ambiguous. Germline V gene sequence: CDR1 SNHLY, CDR2 FYNNEI. The V gene lost 1 base and the J gene lost 0 bases, with 7 bases spanning the gap. CDR3 length: 15 residues. In DNA form, the CDR3 reads TGTGCCAGCAGTGAAGAACCAAGCTCCTACAATGAGCAGTTCTTC. This codes for CASSEEPSSYNEQFF.

The genes are TRBV9 and TRBJ1-3, with no clear D. Trimming left V 0 bases short and J 2 bases short, with 9 bases between. The CDR3 consists of 15 residues. Per germline, CDR1 SGDLS and CDR2 YYNGEE. The CDR3 nucleotides are TGTGCCAGCAGCGTAGACGGGTTGGCTGGAAACACCATATATTTT. It yields the protein CASSVDGLAGNTIYF.

J is TRBJ1-1 and V is TRBV9; no clear D. The CDR3 consists of 14 residues. Trimming pared 2 bases from V and 0 bases from J, leaving 8 bases between. The germline V gene encodes CDR1 SGDLS and CDR2 YYNGEE. The CDR3 here is CASSVTSMNTEAFF. The CDR3 DNA sequence: TGTGCCAGCAGCGTGACAAGTATGAACACTGAAGCTTTCTTT. The full variable domain, its missing parts supplied by reference TRBV9 and TRBJ1-1, is DSGVTQTPKHLITATGQRVTLRCSPRSGDLSVYWYQQSLDQGLQFLIQYYNGEERAKGNILERFSAQQFPDLHSELNLSSLELGDSALYFCASSVTSMNTEAFFGQGTRLTVV.

The V and J genes are TRBV19 and TRBJ1-4; TRBD1 is a possible D gene (5 bases). CDR1 is LNHDA, CDR2 SQIVND, per germline (reference sequence). There are 16 residues in the CDR3. The germline V and J ends were trimmed by 5 bases and 0 bases, with 13 bases remaining between them. The CDR3 protein is CASSSTGFPTNEKLFF. CDR3 bases: TGTGCCAGTAGTTCAACAGGATTTCCAACTAATGAAAAACTGTTTTTT.

This clone was picked up many times. This chain joins TRBV25-1 and TRBJ1-4, with D perhaps TRBD1 (5 bases). V lost 0 bases and J 10 bases, leaving 15 bases between the germline ends. In germline, CDR1 is MGHDK, CDR2 SYGVNS. The CDR3 runs 15 residues. This chain's CDR3 is CASSEYGTNRGKLFF. The CDR3 nucleotides read TGTGCCAGCAGTGAATACGGGACGAATAGGGGAAAACTGTTTTTT.

J is TRBJ2-2 and V is TRBV6-5; D call uncertain. Germline V gene lookup returns CDR1 MNHEY and CDR2 SVGAGI. There are 12 residues in the CDR3. V dropped 6 bases and J dropped 7 bases, with 9 bases sitting between them. The chain's CDR3 is CASSPRGGELFF. CDR3 DNA: TGTGCCAGCAGCCCAAGAGGCGGGGAGCTGTTTTTT.

The chain is built from TRBV3-1 (or the pseudogene TRBV3-2) and TRBJ1-1; D gene unclear. Between the trimmed V and J ends, which lost 4 bases and 5 bases, there was a span of 14 bases. The CDR3 has 14 amino acids. Germline V gene lookup returns CDR1 LGHDT and CDR2 YNNKEL (reference sequence). CDR3 protein: CASSLRVGRTEAFF. CDR3 coding DNA: TGTGCCAGCAGCCTGAGGGTGGGTAGAACTGAAGCTTTCTTT.

The chain employs TRBV11-2 and TRBJ1-2; D gene unclear. The CDR3 has 14 residues. The ends were cut back, 4 bases at V and 4 bases at J, with 13 bases in the middle. Germline V gene sequence: CDR1 SGHAT, CDR2 FQNNGV. The CDR3 DNA follows: TGTGCCAGCAGCTCTCCCGGCAGGATCTATGGCTACACCTTC. Translated, it gives CASSSPGRIYGYTF.

The rearrangement uses TRBV5-4 and TRBJ1-3; a weak D match, TRBD1 (5 bases). Germline lookup yields CDR1 SGHNT and CDR2 YYREEE (reference sequence). Trimming shortened V by 4 bases and J by 9 bases, and 17 bases separated the two germline ends. CDR3 length: 14 amino acids. CDR3 residues: CASSPVGEVGTIYF. CDR3 DNA sequence: TGTGCCAGCAGCCCGGTAGGGGAGGTGGGCACCATATATTTT.

This chain uses TRBV3-1 (or the pseudogene TRBV3-2) with TRBJ1-6, with D unclear. Trimming left V 4 bases short and J 5 bases short, with 15 bases between. The CDR3 is 16 residues long. CDR1 is LGHDT, CDR2 YNNKEL, per germline (reference sequence). CDR3 nucleotide sequence: TGTGCCAGCAGCCCCCTAAGTGGGAGGGATAATTCACCCCTCCACTTT. It is translated as CASSPLSGRDNSPLHF.

The chain employs TRBV27 and TRBJ2-2; 10 nucleotides line up with TRBD2. Germline V CDR1 and CDR2: MNHEY, SMNVEV (reference sequence). V lost 6 bases to trimming and J lost 3 bases; unmatched junction nucleotides: 7. The CDR3 has 16 residues. The CDR3, as DNA: TGTGCCAGCAGGCCTCTAGCGGGGGCCTACACCGGGGAGCTGTTTTTT. Protein: CASRPLAGAYTGELFF.

V usage is TRBV5-1 and J usage is TRBJ2-3; 9 nucleotides match TRBD2. The germline gives CDR1 SGHRS, CDR2 YFSETQ. This CDR3 spans 16 amino acids. V gave up 0 bases and J gave up 3 bases; unmatched junction bases: 5. The chain's CDR3 is CASSLVAGGTTDTQYF. In DNA form, the CDR3 reads TGCGCCAGCAGCTTGGTGGCGGGGGGGACGACAGATACGCAGTATTTT.

The genes are TRBV6-1 and TRBJ2-7; D is uncertain. V lost 0 bases and J 4 bases, leaving 16 bases between the germline ends. CDR1 and CDR2 (germline): MNHNS, SASEGT. The CDR3 consists of 16 residues. CDR3 amino acids: CASSEANPGLGYEQYF. CDR3 sequence (DNA): TGTGCCAGCAGTGAAGCTAACCCGGGTTTAGGGTACGAGCAGTACTTC.

V is TRBV15 and J is TRBJ2-1; tentatively, D is TRBD1 (5 bases). The V end was cut by 0 bases, the J end by 2 bases, with 14 bases between. This CDR3 has 17 amino acids. Germline CDR1 reads LNHNV; CDR2 reads YYDKDF (reference sequence). The CDR3 loop reads CATSRDRGTTTYNEQFF. In nucleotides, the CDR3 is TGTGCCACCAGCAGAGATAGGGGAACCACTACCTACAATGAGCAGTTCTTC.

The V and J genes are TRBV9 and TRBJ2-2; 11 bases fit TRBD2. The V gene end was trimmed by 3 bases and the J gene end by 3 bases; junction bases not matched to a gene: 4. This CDR3 is built from 16 residues. Germline V gene sequence: CDR1 SGDLS, CDR2 YYNGEE. The CDR3 region is CASSEGGLADTGELFF. The CDR3 DNA is TGTGCCAGCAGCGAGGGGGGACTAGCGGACACCGGGGAGCTGTTTTTT.

The genes are TRBV13 and TRBJ1-2, with D uncertain. The CDR3 extends over 15 amino acids. The germline V gene encodes CDR1 PRHDT and CDR2 FYEKMQ (reference sequence). The V end lost 0 bases, the J end lost 6 bases, and 14 bases lay between the germline ends. The CDR3 DNA follows: TGTGCCAGCAGCTTAGGGCGGGGATTTGCCAATGGCTACACCTTC. It codes for CASSLGRGFANGYTF.

The rearrangement joins TRBV5-6 to TRBJ1-2, with D perhaps matching TRBD1 (6 bases). The V gene's germline CDR1 is SGHDT and CDR2 YYEEEE. The germline V and J ends were trimmed by 4 bases and 0 bases, with 16 bases remaining between them. This CDR3 contains 16 residues. CDR3 DNA: TGTGCCAGCAGCGTTCTATCAGGGGTCGCTAACTATGGCTACACCTTC. Its translation: CASSVLSGVANYGYTF. Together with reference TRBV5-6 and TRBJ1-2, the CDR3 gives the full variable domain: DAGVTQSPTHLIKTRGQQVTLRCSPKSGHDTVSWYQQALGQGPQFIFQYYEEEERQRGNFPDRFSGHQFPNYSSELNVNALLLGDSALYLCASSVLSGVANYGYTFGSGTRLTVV.

Notes on this clone: Other DNA sequences in the sample encode the same CDR3. The J gene is TRBJ1-1, the V gene TRBV24-1; D perhaps matches TRBD1 (5 bases). The germline CDR1 and CDR2 sequences are KGHDR and SFDVKD. V was cut by 2 bases and J by 7 bases, with 10 bases left in between. There are 13 residues in the CDR3. The CDR3 bases are TGTGCCACCAGTGATTCAGGGTCGAGTGAAGCTTTCTTT. Protein product: CATSDSGSSEAFF.

The chain employs TRBV21-1 and TRBJ1-6. TRBV21-1 is listed as a pseudogene. CDR3 size: 15 residues. CDR3 in DNA: TGTGCCAGCAGCAAATTGGATATGGGTAATTCACCCCTCCACTTT. It translates to CASSKLDMGNSPLHF.

The chain couples TRBV5-6 to TRBJ1-1; 7 bases match TRBD1. The trim removed 3 bases at V and 2 bases at J, leaving 13 bases unmatched. The CDR3 is 17 amino acids. CDR1 is SGHDT and CDR2 is YYEEEE in the germline V gene. The CDR3 nucleotides read TGTGCCAGCAGCTACCCAACAGGGGCTAACGTCAACACTGAAGCTTTCTTT. It codes for CASSYPTGANVNTEAFF.

The genes are TRBV10-1 and TRBJ2-3, with 7 positions matching TRBD2. Trimming took 3 bases from V and 2 from J; bases not matched to a gene: 5. The CDR3 covers 15 residues. The germline gives CDR1 WNHNN, CDR2 SYGVQD (reference sequence). CDR3 sequence reads: CASSEWSGDTDTQYF. For the CDR3, the DNA is TGCGCCAGCAGTGAATGGAGCGGGGACACAGATACGCAGTATTTT.

This clone was picked up one time. The chain joins TRBV2 to TRBJ1-2; D perhaps matches TRBD1 (5 bases). In germline, CDR1 is SNHLY, CDR2 FYNNEI. Trimming took 10 bases from V and 7 from J, leaving 19 bases between them. The CDR3 spans 13 residues. The CDR3 DNA sequence: TGTGCCACCTCGGGGACCCCCTCCGTTGGCTACACCTTC. Its translation is CATSGTPSVGYTF. The full variable domain, in which reference TRBV2 and TRBJ1-2 provide the parts outside the CDR3, is EPEVTQTPSHQVTQMGQEVILRCVPISNHLYFYWYRQILGQKVEFLVSFYNNEISEKSEIFDDQFSVERPDGSNFTLKIRSTKLEDSAMYFCATSGTPSVGYTFGSGTRLTVV.

This sequence joins TRBV7-6 and TRBJ1-4; no definite D call. Germline loops: CDR1 SGHVS, CDR2 FNYEAQ. The CDR3 has 16 residues. Trimming pared 0 bases from V and 4 bases from J, leaving 12 bases between. Here the CDR3 DNA reads TGTGCCAGCAGCTTAGCGCTTAGGGCGGGTAATGAAAAACTGTTTTTT. It codes for CASSLALRAGNEKLFF.